This entry features one TCR beta chain sequence. The repertoire was sequenced with immunoSEQ multiplex PCR; TCRdb's copy has only in-frame clones and lacks some. The table shows around 250,000 clones, with around 90% occurring only once. CDR3 length: 16 residues. V shed 10 bases, J shed 4 bases, and the junction held 14 bases outside the gene matches. Germline values: CDR1 LNHDA, CDR2 SQIVND (reference sequence). The record originates from a study of blood T cell repertoires in COVID-19. Material for sequencing was peripheral blood. V is TRBV19 and J is TRBJ1-5; 9 nucleotides agree with TRBD1. This clonotype originated in a woman in her seventies with COVID-19, enrolled during active disease. The CDR3: CATLPYSGTGNQPQHF. The CDR3 DNA is TGTGCCACCCTCCCTTATTCAGGGACAGGGAATCAGCCCCAGCATTTT.